A single sample is the source of the 32 T cell receptor beta chains below, sequenced in a study of molecular identifiers for immune sequencing clone quantification. TCRdb used MiXCR to reprocess the PCR reads, holding one entry per CDR3 protein. The profile shows tens of thousands of distinct CDR3 sequences, roughly 20% of them singletons. The sequenced sample consisted of naive CD8+ T cells from blood, with Jurkat cell RNA spiked in. Noted subset: FACS-sorted CD8+CD4-CCR7+CD45RA+ naive T cells. The receptors stem from a human donor in good health. Some libraries in this study had Jurkat cell RNA spiked in.

This clonotype was seen ten or more times. The gene calls are TRBV7-2 and TRBJ2-3, with D unresolved. Germline-derived CDR1 and CDR2 are SGHTA and FQGNSA. Trimming left V 5 bases short and J 4 bases short, with 7 bases between. The CDR3 extends over 12 amino acids. The CDR3 bases are TGTGCCAGCAGCCTCTACGCAGATACGCAGTATTTT. Translating gives CASSLYADTQYF. The entire variable domain, with the rest obtained from reference TRBV7-2 and TRBJ2-3, is as follows: GAGVSQSPSNKVTEKGKDVELRCDPISGHTALYWYRQSLGQGLEFLIYFQGNSAPDKSGLPSDRFSAERTGGSVSTLTIQRTQQEDSAVYLCASSLYADTQYFGPGTRLTVL.

This clonotype was recorded a few times. The chain uses TRBV14 and TRBJ1-4; 12 nucleotides agree with TRBD1. This CDR3 contains 15 residues. CDR1 and CDR2 (germline): SGHDN, FVKESK. Trimming at V came to 3 bases and at J to 7 bases, leaving 3 bases not matched to a gene. The CDR3 region is CASSQGTGGGEKLFF. CDR3 sequence (DNA): TGTGCCAGCAGCCAGGGGACAGGGGGCGGTGAAAAACTGTTTTTT.

This clonotype appeared many times. The V gene is TRBV7-9, the J gene TRBJ2-5; 7 positions agree with TRBD2. After removal of 1 base from V and 2 bases from J, the junction contained 7 bases not matched to a gene. The CDR3 is 16 residues long. Germline V lookup: CDR1 SEHNR, CDR2 FQNEAQ (reference sequence). Here the CDR3 DNA reads TGTGCCAGCAGCTTAGTACCTAGCGGTTTACAAGAGACCCAGTACTTC. Translation gives CASSLVPSGLQETQYF.

This clonotype was detected ten times or more. The chain recombines TRBV6-2 or TRBV6-3 with TRBJ2-3, with 7 bases matching TRBD2. Unmatched junction bases numbered 7, after V lost 1 base and J lost 0 bases. This CDR3 region has 17 residues. Germline V gives CDR1 MNHEY, CDR2 SVGEGT. The CDR3 DNA is TGTGCCAGCAGTTACTATAGTCTAGCGGAGAGCACAGATACGCAGTATTTT. Translation gives CASSYYSLAESTDTQYF.

This clonotype was counted ten times or more. This chain joins TRBV9 and TRBJ1-5; 11 bases map to TRBD1. The CDR3 is 14 amino acids. In germline, CDR1 is SGDLS, CDR2 YYNGEE. Losses at the gene ends were 0 bases for V and 9 bases for J; bases not matched to a gene: 2. The CDR3 here is CASSVGDRGGPQHF. The CDR3 bases are TGTGCCAGCAGCGTAGGGGACAGGGGGGGGCCCCAGCATTTT.

This clonotype was counted many times. The chain recombines TRBV7-6 with TRBJ2-7, with 9 bases that match TRBD1. Germline V gene sequence: CDR1 SGHVS, CDR2 FNYEAQ. CDR3 size: 15 residues. With 4 bases clipped from V and 4 bases from J, the junction kept 8 bases outside the gene matches. The chain's CDR3 is CASSSSMTGGYEQYF. The DNA for the CDR3 is TGTGCCAGCAGCTCTTCGATGACAGGGGGATACGAGCAGTACTTC.

A remark on this clonotype: Being one base from a much bigger clone, this may be a read error. The genes are TRBV4-1 and TRBJ1-1; D is ambiguous. The CDR3 sequence is 18 residues long. Germline assignment: CDR1 MGHRA and CDR2 YSYEKL. V gave up 0 bases and J gave up 6 bases, with 23 bases separating them. The CDR3 DNA reads TGCGCCAGCAGCCAAGATGGGTGGACCGGATATGAAACTGCTGAAGCTTTCTTT. It yields the protein CASSQDGWTGYETAEAFF.

This clonotype was seen only once. With a much larger clone just one base away, this may be a read error. This chain uses TRBV20-1 with TRBJ2-7; 7 nucleotides align to TRBD2. CDR1 is DFQATT, CDR2 SNEGSKA, per germline (reference sequence). CDR3 length equals 14 residues. The junction had 7 bases not matched to a gene; V was cut back by 3 bases and J by 2 bases. DNA of the CDR3: TGCAGTGCTAGGGGGGGGGGATCCCCCTACGAGCAGTACTTC. It specifies CSARGGGSPYEQYF.

In its sample, this clonotype was seen many times. The J gene is TRBJ2-2, the V gene TRBV7-9; possible D gene TRBD2, 5 bases. CDR3 length: 15 amino acids. Trimming took 4 bases from V and 0 from J, leaving 9 bases between them. Germline CDR1 SEHNR, CDR2 FQNEAQ (reference sequence). CDR3 residues: CASSSSSPNTGELFF. In nucleotides, the CDR3 is TGTGCCAGCAGCTCTAGCAGCCCGAACACCGGGGAGCTGTTTTTT. The whole variable domain, remainder taken from reference TRBV7-9 and TRBJ2-2, is DTGVSQNPRHKITKRGQNVTFRCDPISEHNRLYWYRQTLGQGPEFLTYFQNEAQLEKSRLLSDRFSAERPKGSFSTLEIQRTEQGDSAMYLCASSSSSPNTGELFFGEGSRLTVL.

This clonotype occurred many times. The chain carries TRBV6-5 and TRBJ2-2, with TRBD2 matching over 9 bases. Germline CDR1 is MNHEY and CDR2 is SVGAGI. The CDR3 consists of 16 residues. V lost 3 bases to trimming and J lost 5 bases; unmatched junction nucleotides: 7. The CDR3 DNA sequence: TGTGCCAGCAGTTATGCCAGCGGGAGGTCTACCGGGGAGCTGTTTTTT. Its translation is CASSYASGRSTGELFF.

This clonotype has a count of ten or more. Likely a read error: the CDR3 ends without its conserved phenylalanine or tryptophan. The V gene is TRBV4-3, the J gene TRBJ2-1; the D gene is possibly TRBD2 (5 bases). This CDR3 is built from 15 residues. Between the trimmed V and J ends, which lost 3 bases and 9 bases, there was a span of 18 bases. Germline V gene data show CDR1 as LGHNA and CDR2 as YSLEER. DNA of the CDR3: TGCGCCAGCAGCCATGAGATGAGGGAAAACCGTGAGCAGTTCCTC. Its translation: CASSHEMRENREQFL.

A word on this clonotype: Given a much more abundant clone one base away, this may be a read error. The V and J genes are TRBV27 and TRBJ2-7; D may be TRBD1 or TRBD2 (5 bases each). The CDR3 covers 13 residues. Germline V gene data show CDR1 as MNHEY and CDR2 as SMNVEV (reference sequence). The CDR3 spells CASSSRSVPGQHF. CDR3 nucleotide sequence: TGTGCCAGCAGTTCGCGTAGTGTTCCGGGGCAGCACTTC.

This clonotype was detected ten times or more. The CDR3 reads CASRGIAGSKVDTQYF. CDR3 DNA: TGTGCCAGCAGGGGAATAGCGGGGTCGAAGGTTGATACGCAGTATTTT. The chain employs TRBV12-3 or TRBV12-4 and TRBJ2-3; 8 positions agree with TRBD2. The junction had 14 bases not matched to a gene; V was cut back by 6 bases and J by 6 bases. This CDR3 is built from 16 residues.

Note on this clonotype: Mismatch with germline at one junction end may stem from a read error. V usage is TRBV4-1 and J usage is TRBJ2-3, with D unclear. Germline values: CDR1 MGHRA, CDR2 YSYEKL. The CDR3 covers 15 residues. The CDR3 nucleotides read TGCGCCAGCAGCAAAGAACCTAGACCCACAGATACGCAGTATTTT. Protein: CASSKEPRPTDTQYF.

This clonotype was found many times. The rearrangement joins TRBV27 to TRBJ2-3, with a tentative D call TRBD1 (6 bases). Germline V gene sequence: CDR1 MNHEY, CDR2 SMNVEV (reference sequence). Trimming took off 2 bases at V and 6 bases at J, with 6 bases between the two ends. The CDR3 extends over 12 amino acids. This CDR3 is CASSLRGDTQYF. CDR3 sequence (DNA): TGTGCCAGCAGTTTAAGGGGGGATACGCAGTATTTT.

This clonotype was seen many times. The chain has TRBV28 and TRBJ1-5; 9 nucleotides agree with TRBD1. Germline assignment: CDR1 MDHEN and CDR2 SYDVKM. J was trimmed by 4 bases and V by 2 bases; bases with no gene match: 6. CDR3 length: 16 residues. The CDR3, as DNA: TGTGCCAGCAGTTTAAGGTACAGGGGGCATAATCAGCCCCAGCATTTT. Translation: CASSLRYRGHNQPQHF.

This clonotype was seen at least ten times. V and J are TRBV27 and TRBJ2-3; 9 bases map to TRBD2. V lost 6 bases to trimming and J lost 6 bases; unmatched junction nucleotides: 10. Germline V gene sequence: CDR1 MNHEY, CDR2 SMNVEV (reference sequence). This CDR3 spans 15 amino acids. CDR3 sequence (DNA): TGTGCCAGCAGGGGGGGCCTAGCGGGAATCGATACGCAGTATTTT. It specifies CASRGGLAGIDTQYF.

This clonotype was recorded at least ten times. The V call is TRBV5-4, the J call TRBJ2-7; 8 bases are shared with TRBD2. V shed 5 bases and J 2 bases; nucleotides not matched to a gene: 3. The germline CDR1 and CDR2 sequences are SGHNT and YYREEE (reference sequence). This CDR3 comprises 13 residues. The CDR3 is CASSSGGTYEQYF. CDR3 DNA: TGTGCCAGCAGTTCGGGGGGGACCTACGAGCAGTACTTC.

This clonotype has just one count. This may stem from a read error, because a much larger clone lies one nucleotide away. V and J are TRBV11-1 and TRBJ1-2, with TRBD1 matching over 7 bases. The CDR3 sequence is 14 residues long. Per the germline V gene, CDR1 is SGHAT and CDR2 is FQDESV (reference sequence). J gave up 4 bases and V 5 bases, and 7 bases lay outside the gene matches. CDR3 sequence: CASSTGTVGYGYTF. The CDR3 nucleotides read TGTGCCAGCAGCACGGGGACAGTGGGCTATGGCTACACCTTC.

This clonotype was seen repeatedly, ten times or more. The rearrangement links TRBV6-2 or TRBV6-3 to TRBJ1-5; D gene uncertain. CDR1 is MNHEY, CDR2 SVGEGT, per germline. This CDR3 contains 13 residues. The V and J ends lost 2 bases and 6 bases respectively, with 8 bases between them. DNA for the CDR3: TGTGCCAGCAGTTACGGTCGGGGTCAGCCCCAGCATTTT. It is translated as CASSYGRGQPQHF.

The table lists this clonotype with many counts. The rearrangement links TRBV19 to TRBJ2-1, with TRBD2 matching over 7 bases. This CDR3 has 18 amino acids. Germline V gene sequence: CDR1 LNHDA, CDR2 SQIVND (reference sequence). Losses at the gene ends were 3 bases for V and 0 bases for J; bases not matched to a gene: 11. CDR3 nucleotides: TGTGCCAGTAGTATCAGCTCGTTGGGGGGGAGCTCCTACAATGAGCAGTTCTTC. Its protein is CASSISSLGGSSYNEQFF. The full variable domain, its missing parts supplied by reference TRBV19 and TRBJ2-1, is DGGITQSPKYLFRKEGQNVTLSCEQNLNHDAMYWYRQDPGQGLRLIYYSQIVNDFQKGDIAEGYSVSREKKESFPLTVTSAQKNPTAFYLCASSISSLGGSSYNEQFFGPGTRLTVL.

This clonotype was detected ten times or more. The rearrangement uses TRBV4-3 and TRBJ2-7, with 10 bases fitting TRBD1. This CDR3 comprises 15 residues. The V gene end was trimmed by 0 bases and the J gene end by 3 bases; junction bases not matched to a gene: 2. Germline CDR1 LGHNA, CDR2 YSLEER. CDR3 sequence reads: CASSQDRDRGYEQYF. DNA for the CDR3: TGCGCCAGCAGCCAAGACCGGGACAGGGGCTACGAGCAGTACTTC.

This clonotype was counted ten times or more. V is TRBV7-9 and J is TRBJ2-7, with D possibly matching TRBD1 (6 bases). Germline V gene sequence: CDR1 SEHNR, CDR2 FQNEAQ (reference sequence). This CDR3 region has 16 residues. Trimming cost V 5 bases and J 4 bases, with 21 bases left between them. The CDR3 spells CASSPATGGGWYEQYF. The DNA of the CDR3 is TGTGCCAGCAGCCCTGCGACAGGTGGGGGCTGGTACGAGCAGTACTTC.

This clonotype appeared many times. The chain has TRBV6-2 or TRBV6-3 and TRBJ2-7, with D tentatively TRBD2 (5 bases). The V gene's germline CDR1 is MNHEY and CDR2 SVGEGT. The germline V and J ends were trimmed by 0 bases and 7 bases, with 7 bases remaining between them. The CDR3 is made up of 12 amino acids. The CDR3 bases are TGTGCCAGCAGTTACTCGACGGGGGAGCAGTACTTC. Encoded protein: CASSYSTGEQYF.

This clonotype appeared many times. The chain carries TRBV27 and TRBJ1-5, with D hard to call. The CDR3 loop spans 13 amino acids. The V and J ends lost 3 bases and 12 bases respectively, with 15 bases between them. The germline V gene has CDR1 MNHEY and CDR2 SMNVEV (reference sequence). CDR3: CASSFYDSDIQHF. DNA for the CDR3: TGTGCCAGCAGTTTTTACGACTCGGATATCCAGCATTTT.

This clonotype has at least ten counts. The chain employs TRBV6-5 and TRBJ2-2, with D uncertain. The V end was cut by 0 bases, the J end by 4 bases, with 3 bases between. Germline V gene sequence: CDR1 MNHEY, CDR2 SVGAGI. The CDR3 has 13 residues. CDR3 residues: CASSYSSTGELFF. The CDR3 DNA sequence: TGTGCCAGCAGTTACTCGAGCACCGGGGAGCTGTTTTTT.

Notes on this clonotype: A much larger clonotype is one base distant, so this may be a read error. CDR3 sequence: CASGTNEQFF. CDR3 nucleotide sequence: TGTGCCAGCGGGACTAATGAGCAGTTCTTC. This chain uses TRBV2 with TRBJ2-1, with D perhaps matching TRBD2 (6 bases). The V gene's germline CDR1 is SNHLY and CDR2 FYNNEI. V shed 8 bases and J shed 7 bases, with 6 bases lying between them. This CDR3 is built from 10 residues.

V usage is TRBV13 and J usage is TRBJ2-1, with D perhaps matching TRBD1 or TRBD2 (5 bases each). The CDR3 has 17 residues. V gave up 5 bases and J gave up 0 bases, with 17 bases separating them. Germline V gene data show CDR1 as PRHDT and CDR2 as FYEKMQ (reference sequence). CDR3 DNA: TGTGCCAGCAGCCCGCCCCGGAAGGGGAGCTCCTACAATGAGCAGTTCTTC. The encoded protein is CASSPPRKGSSYNEQFF.

This clonotype has at least ten counts. V is TRBV4-3 and J is TRBJ1-5; D is unclear. V lost 4 bases and J 4 bases, leaving 8 bases between the germline ends. CDR3 size: 13 residues. Germline CDR1 reads LGHNA; CDR2 reads YSLEER. CDR3 residues: CASSRFRNQPQHF. The CDR3 DNA follows: TGCGCCAGCAGCCGCTTTCGGAATCAGCCCCAGCATTTT.

With regard to this clonotype: With a much larger clone just one base away, this may be a read error. The rearrangement joins TRBV7-9 to TRBJ2-1; the D gene is possibly TRBD2 (6 bases). The germline gives CDR1 SEHNR, CDR2 FQNEAQ (reference sequence). The CDR3 contains 14 residues. The CDR3 protein is CASSQETSRDEQLF. The DNA for the CDR3 is TGTGCCAGCAGCCAAGAGACTAGTCGAGATGAGCAGCTCTTC.

This clonotype was counted at least ten times. The chain carries TRBV12-3 or TRBV12-4 and TRBJ1-2; no reliable D call. The CDR3 runs to 13 residues. Trimming removed 6 bases from V and 4 bases from J, with 12 bases in between. This CDR3 is CASRETNSYGYTF. The DNA for the CDR3 is TGTGCCAGCAGGGAGACAAATTCCTATGGCTACACCTTC.

As regards this clonotype: It may be a read error: a sequence one base away is much more abundant. This rearrangement joins TRBV19 to TRBJ2-1; D is possibly TRBD1 or TRBD2 (5 bases each). The CDR3 length is 15 residues. Germline CDR1 is LNHDA and CDR2 is SQIVND (reference sequence). The CDR3 coding sequence is TGTGCCAGTTGTATACGAGGGGCTGGGTACAATGAGCAGTTCTTC. It yields the protein CASCIRGAGYNEQFF.